These 25 T cell receptor beta chains share one sample of origin, sequenced in a study of Graves' ophthalmopathy and Graves' hyperthyroidism. The TCR beta CDR3 regions underwent amplification from RNA transcripts. Scientists carried out first-round RT-PCR using HTBI primers and then a second-round multiplex PCR. MiXCR, applied by TCRdb to the multiplex PCR reads, yields one record per CDR3 protein. The sample consists of approximately 700,000 distinct CDR3 sequences, 35% to 50% of them appearing once. The sequenced material came from peripheral blood. The receptors were sampled from an adult man with Graves' ophthalmopathy.

In regard to this clonotype: This clone may be a read error of a much larger clone one base away. The rearrangement uses TRBV5-1 and TRBJ2-7; 11 nucleotides align to TRBD2. The V gene's germline CDR1 is SGHRS and CDR2 YFSETQ. The CDR3 consists of 16 residues. In DNA form, the CDR3 reads TGCGCCAGCGGCTTGTCTAGCGGGAGGACGCAGTCCGAGCAGTACTTC. Translated: CASGLSSGRTQSEQYF.

The count of this clonotype is one. This chain uses TRBV7-2 with TRBJ1-1; TRBD1 matches 10 bases. The CDR3 sequence is 15 residues long. V lost 4 bases and J lost 5; bases outside the gene matches: 7. Germline V gene data show CDR1 as SGHTA and CDR2 as FQGNSA. In DNA, the CDR3 is TGTGCCAGCAGCTGGGGACAGGGGTTGCGAACTGAAGCTTTCTTT. As protein: CASSWGQGLRTEAFF.

The genes are TRBV20-1 and TRBJ1-2, with a possible D match to TRBD1 (5 bases). Per germline, CDR1 DFQATT and CDR2 SNEGSKA (reference sequence). V lost 3 bases and J lost 4, with 12 bases in between. The CDR3 has 13 residues. The CDR3 DNA is TGCAGTGCTAGGGGCGGGACCGGCTATGGCTACACCTTC. Its translation: CSARGGTGYGYTF.

For this clonotype: At one end, the junction sequence differs from germline, possibly due to a read error. This chain uses TRBV20-1 with TRBJ2-2; 7 bases match TRBD1. There are 14 residues in the CDR3. Germline V gene data show CDR1 as DFQATT and CDR2 as SNEGSKA (reference sequence). The CDR3: CSARGQPNTGELLF. CDR3 DNA: TGCAGTGCTAGGGGACAGCCGAACACCGGGGAGCTGCTTTTT.

The J gene is TRBJ1-5, the V gene TRBV7-2; no definite D call. The V end was cut by 5 bases, the J end by 7 bases, with 18 bases between. The CDR3 has 15 residues. Per germline, CDR1 SGHTA and CDR2 FQGNSA. Here the CDR3 reads CASSPGGFFQQPQHF. The CDR3 DNA is TGTGCCAGCAGCCCGGGCGGGTTTTTCCAACAGCCCCAGCATTTT.

This clonotype has more than one count but fewer than ten. The limits of the CDR3 on the DNA are not certain, so only TCRdb's listed CDR3 is given. The genes are TRBV7-9 and TRBJ1-2. 15 amino acids form the CDR3, both terminal residues included. From germline, CDR1 is SEHNR and CDR2 FQNEAQ (reference sequence). The CDR3 region is CASSFGSGGNYGYTF.

V is TRBV25-1 and J is TRBJ2-2; possibly TRBD2 for D (5 bases). Trimming shortened V by 5 bases and J by 7 bases, and 14 bases separated the two germline ends. Germline CDR1 is MGHDK and CDR2 is SYGVNS. The CDR3 spans 14 residues. Here the CDR3 reads CASSYVDGNGELFF. CDR3 nucleotide sequence: TGTGCCAGCAGTTACGTGGACGGGAACGGGGAGCTGTTTTTT. The whole variable domain, filled in from reference TRBV25-1 and TRBJ2-2, reads EADIYQTPRYLVIGTGKKITLECSQTMGHDKMYWYQQDPGMELHLIHYSYGVNSTEKGDLSSESTVSRIRTEHFPLTLESARPSHTSQYLCASSYVDGNGELFFGEGSRLTVL.

The rearrangement joins TRBV6-1 to TRBJ1-1; no reliable D call. There are 15 residues in the CDR3. Trimming took 5 bases from V and 4 from J, leaving 17 bases between them. Per germline, CDR1 MNHNS and CDR2 SASEGT. Here the CDR3 reads CASSPTKVRTTEAFF. DNA for the CDR3: TGTGCCAGCAGTCCCACTAAGGTTCGGACCACTGAAGCTTTCTTT.

The chain carries TRBV20-1 and TRBJ2-7, with D possibly matching TRBD1 (5 bases). The V gene's germline CDR1 is DFQATT and CDR2 SNEGSKA (reference sequence). The CDR3 is made up of 16 amino acids. V was trimmed by 0 bases and J by 3 bases, leaving 18 bases between them. CDR3 DNA sequence: TGCAGTGCTAGAGAACCTGGTGCAGGGATAGGCTACGAGCAGTACTTC. Residues: CSAREPGAGIGYEQYF.

This clonotype appeared many times. V and J are TRBV29-1 and TRBJ2-7; 9 positions match TRBD2. The CDR3 extends over 15 amino acids. CDR1 is SQVTM and CDR2 is ANQGSEA in the germline V gene. With V trimmed by 0 bases and J by 2 bases, 5 bases remained unmatched. The CDR3 loop reads CSVEDLAGITYEQYF. CDR3 DNA: TGCAGCGTTGAAGATCTAGCGGGAATTACCTACGAGCAGTACTTC.

The rearrangement joins TRBV7-9 to TRBJ2-5, with 9 bases lining up with TRBD1. This CDR3 has 23 residues. The V gene end was trimmed by 5 bases and the J gene end by 4 bases; junction bases not matched to a gene: 32. Per germline, CDR1 SEHNR and CDR2 FQNEAQ (reference sequence). The CDR3 DNA reads as TGTGCCAGCAGCCAAGTTGTCAGCTGGGACAGGGCTTTGATGTTAGGGCTCCGAGAGACCCAGTACTTC. Translated, it gives CASSQVVSWDRALMLGLRETQYF.

The chain links TRBV2 to TRBJ1-2; D is ambiguous. From germline, CDR1 is SNHLY and CDR2 FYNNEI. The CDR3 is 13 amino acids. The CDR3: CTNSGEGNYGYTF. Here the CDR3 DNA reads TGTACCAACAGCGGGGAGGGTAACTATGGCTACACCTTC.

This clonotype has ten or more counts. The chain combines TRBV20-1 with TRBJ2-2, with 14 bases matching TRBD2. Germline V gives CDR1 DFQATT, CDR2 SNEGSKA (reference sequence). The trim removed 5 bases at V and 5 bases at J, leaving 4 bases unmatched. The CDR3 length is 15 residues. The CDR3 sequence is CSARGLAGGTGELFF. The CDR3 DNA reads as TGCAGTGCTCGCGGACTAGCGGGAGGTACCGGGGAGCTGTTTTTT.

This clonotype has at least ten counts. The V gene is TRBV2, the J gene TRBJ2-7, with 7 bases that match TRBD2. The germline V gene has CDR1 SNHLY and CDR2 FYNNEI. The ends lost 5 bases at V and 3 bases at J; junction bases unmatched: 10. The CDR3 spans 15 residues. The CDR3 reads CASSQSGEDYYEQYF. CDR3 nucleotide sequence: TGTGCCAGCAGTCAGAGCGGGGAAGATTACTACGAGCAGTACTTC.

This clonotype appeared many times. This rearrangement joins TRBV5-1 to TRBJ1-1; D is ambiguous. Trimming removed 5 bases at V and 1 base at J, with 9 bases between. The CDR3 has 13 residues. Germline V gene data show CDR1 as SGHRS and CDR2 as YFSETQ. The CDR3 protein is CASRPNGNTEAFF. CDR3 DNA: TGCGCCAGCAGACCTAACGGGAACACTGAAGCTTTCTTT. Full variable domain (missing parts from reference TRBV5-1 and TRBJ1-1): KAGVTQTPRYLIKTRGQQVTLSCSPISGHRSVSWYQQTPGQGLQFLFEYFSETQRNKGNFPGRFSGRQFSNSRSEMNVSTLELGDSALYLCASRPNGNTEAFFGQGTRLTVV.

In this sample, this clonotype turned up a few times. One base away lies a much larger clone, so this may be a sequencing read error. The genes are TRBV7-2 and TRBJ2-7; D remains ambiguous. V shed 5 bases and J shed 2 bases, with 10 bases lying between them. The CDR3 contains 13 residues. Germline values: CDR1 SGHTA, CDR2 FQGNSA. This chain's CDR3 is CASSPQATYEQYF. CDR3 coding DNA: TGTGCCAGCAGCCCGCAGGCCACCTACGAGCAGTACTTC.

This clonotype was seen more than once but under ten times. This chain uses TRBV19 with TRBJ1-2; TRBD1 aligns across 7 bases. The V and J ends lost 4 bases and 4 bases, in that order; junction bases with no gene match: 9. CDR3 length: 15 residues. Germline CDR1 is LNHDA and CDR2 is SQIVND (reference sequence). This CDR3 reads CASSKDRARGYGYTF. CDR3 DNA: TGTGCCAGTAGTAAAGACAGGGCGCGGGGCTATGGCTACACCTTC. Filled out from reference TRBV19 and TRBJ1-2, the complete variable domain reads DGGITQSPKYLFRKEGQNVTLSCEQNLNHDAMYWYRQDPGQGLRLIYYSQIVNDFQKGDIAEGYSVSREKKESFPLTVTSAQKNPTAFYLCASSKDRARGYGYTFGSGTRLTVV.

This clonotype was recorded at least ten times. The CDR3 sequence is CASSPGTSGESYEQYF. In DNA form, the CDR3 reads TGTGCCAGCAGCCCGGGGACTAGCGGGGAATCCTACGAGCAGTACTTC. The V and J genes are TRBV7-9 and TRBJ2-7, with 13 bases lining up with TRBD2. The CDR3 runs 16 residues. Germline V gene sequence: CDR1 SEHNR, CDR2 FQNEAQ (reference sequence). V was clipped by 5 bases and J by 1 base; unmatched bases: 5.

The rearrangement uses TRBV20-1 and TRBJ2-7, with D possibly TRBD2 on 6 matching bases. V was pared by 0 bases and J by 1 base, with 13 bases between. The germline CDR1 and CDR2 sequences are DFQATT and SNEGSKA (reference sequence). CDR3 length: 15 amino acids. The CDR3 DNA reads as TGCAGTGCTAGAGATAGGGCGGGGTCGTCCTACGAGCAGTACTTC. Protein product: CSARDRAGSSYEQYF.

This chain joins TRBV29-1 and TRBJ1-2; 9 bases map to TRBD1. The length of the CDR3 is 15 residues. The germline V gene encodes CDR1 SQVTM and CDR2 ANQGSEA. V was clipped by 2 bases and J by 8 bases; unmatched bases: 12. As DNA, the CDR3 is TGCAGCGTTGAAACGTCGGGACAGGGCAGGCAAGGCTACACCTTC. This sequence encodes CSVETSGQGRQGYTF.

In this sample, this clonotype turned up a few times. The chain employs TRBV5-1 and TRBJ1-4; D is unresolved. Germline values: CDR1 SGHRS, CDR2 YFSETQ. This CDR3 region has 15 residues. V was trimmed by 2 bases and J by 8 bases, leaving 16 bases between them. The CDR3 sequence is CASSLADREAEKLFF. DNA of the CDR3: TGCGCCAGCAGCTTAGCAGACCGAGAGGCGGAAAAACTGTTTTTT.

The sample holds one count of this clonotype. A much larger clonotype is one base distant, so this may be a read error. The rearrangement uses TRBV7-9 and TRBJ1-3; 7 nucleotides align to TRBD1. Germline V gives CDR1 SEHNR, CDR2 FQNEAQ (reference sequence). This CDR3 comprises 15 residues. J lost 0 bases, V lost 4 bases, and 3 bases had no gene match. CDR3 sequence reads: CASSWTGLSGNTIYF. The CDR3 DNA reads as TGTGCCAGCAGCTGGACAGGCCTCTCTGGAAACACCATATATTTT.

This clonotype appeared many times. V usage is TRBV7-2 and J usage is TRBJ2-7, with TRBD1 identical over 9 bases. Germline V gene lookup returns CDR1 SGHTA and CDR2 FQGNSA. The CDR3 runs to 14 residues. Trimming took 7 bases from V and 5 from J; bases not matched to a gene: 9. CDR3 sequence (DNA): TGTGCCAGCACCGACACAGGGGGCTTCGACGAGCAGTACTTC. The encoded protein is CASTDTGGFDEQYF. The full variable domain, its missing parts supplied by reference TRBV7-2 and TRBJ2-7, is GAGVSQSPSNKVTEKGKDVELRCDPISGHTALYWYRQSLGQGLEFLIYFQGNSAPDKSGLPSDRFSAERTGGSVSTLTIQRTQQEDSAVYLCASTDTGGFDEQYFGPGTRLTVT.

The DNA of the CDR3 is TGTGCCAGTAGTATTCCGAACACTGAAGCTTTCTTT. It translates to CASSIPNTEAFF. The chain combines TRBV19 with TRBJ1-1; D unclear. The length of the CDR3 is 12 residues. V dropped 3 bases and J dropped 1 base, with 3 bases sitting between them. CDR1 is LNHDA, CDR2 SQIVND, per germline (reference sequence).

This clonotype was detected a few times. The chain uses TRBV20-1 and TRBJ1-5; maybe TRBD1 (5 bases). Per the germline V gene, CDR1 is DFQATT and CDR2 is SNEGSKA (reference sequence). V was pared by 5 bases and J by 1 base, with 9 bases between. The CDR3 totals 13 residues. The CDR3 coding sequence is TGCAGTGCTGGGGCGGGAAGCAATCAGCCCCAGCATTTT. Protein: CSAGAGSNQPQHF.